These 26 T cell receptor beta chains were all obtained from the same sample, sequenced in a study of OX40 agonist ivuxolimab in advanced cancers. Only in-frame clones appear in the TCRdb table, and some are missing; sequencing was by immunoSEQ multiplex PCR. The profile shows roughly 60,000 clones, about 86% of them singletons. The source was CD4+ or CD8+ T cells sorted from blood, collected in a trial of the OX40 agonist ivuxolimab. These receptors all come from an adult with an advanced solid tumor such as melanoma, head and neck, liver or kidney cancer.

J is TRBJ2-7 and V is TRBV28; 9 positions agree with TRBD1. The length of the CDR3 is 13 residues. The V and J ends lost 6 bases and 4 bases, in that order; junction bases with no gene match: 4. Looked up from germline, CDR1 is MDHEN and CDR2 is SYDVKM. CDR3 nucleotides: TGTGCCAGCAGCCCGGGACAGGGTTACGAGCAGTACTTC. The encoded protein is CASSPGQGYEQYF. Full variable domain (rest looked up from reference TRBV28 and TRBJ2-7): DVKVTQSSRYLVKRTGEKVFLECVQDMDHENMFWYRQDPGLGLRLIYFSYDVKMKEKGDIPEGYSVSREKKERFSLILESASTNQTSMYLCASSPGQGYEQYFGPGTRLTVT.

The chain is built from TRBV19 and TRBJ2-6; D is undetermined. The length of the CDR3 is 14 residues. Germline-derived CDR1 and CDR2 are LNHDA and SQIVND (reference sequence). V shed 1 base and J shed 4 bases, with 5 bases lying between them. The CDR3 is CASSIGVGANVLTF. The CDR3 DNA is TGTGCCAGTAGTATAGGGGTCGGGGCCAACGTCCTGACTTTC.

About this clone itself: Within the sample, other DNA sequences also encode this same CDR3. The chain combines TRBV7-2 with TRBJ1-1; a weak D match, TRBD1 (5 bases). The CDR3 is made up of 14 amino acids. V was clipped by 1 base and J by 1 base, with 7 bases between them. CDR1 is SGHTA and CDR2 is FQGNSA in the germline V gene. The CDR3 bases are TGTGCCAGCAGCTTAGGCAGGGCGAACACTGAAGCTTTCTTT. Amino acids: CASSLGRANTEAFF.

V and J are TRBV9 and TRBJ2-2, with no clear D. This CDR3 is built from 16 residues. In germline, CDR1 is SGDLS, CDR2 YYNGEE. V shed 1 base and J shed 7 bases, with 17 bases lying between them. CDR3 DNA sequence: TGTGCCAGCAGCGTAACCCTGCTCGGAAATGGCGGGGAGCTGTTTTTT. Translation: CASSVTLLGNGGELFF.

The CDR3 protein is CASSQGPGQGGLRNYEQYF. The CDR3 nucleotides are TGCGCCAGCAGCCAAGGACCGGGACAGGGGGGTTTACGGAACTACGAGCAGTACTTC. This chain links TRBV4-1 with TRBJ2-7; 11 bases map to TRBD1. V lost 1 base, J lost 3 bases, and 14 bases stayed unmatched. CDR1 is MGHRA, CDR2 YSYEKL, per germline. This CDR3 contains 19 residues.

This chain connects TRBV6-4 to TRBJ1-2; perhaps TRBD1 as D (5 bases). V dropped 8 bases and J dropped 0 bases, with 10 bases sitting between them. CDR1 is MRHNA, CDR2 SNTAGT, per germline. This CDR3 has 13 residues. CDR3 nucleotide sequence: TGTGCCAGCTCACTACAGGCTAACTATGGCTACACCTTC. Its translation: CASSLQANYGYTF.

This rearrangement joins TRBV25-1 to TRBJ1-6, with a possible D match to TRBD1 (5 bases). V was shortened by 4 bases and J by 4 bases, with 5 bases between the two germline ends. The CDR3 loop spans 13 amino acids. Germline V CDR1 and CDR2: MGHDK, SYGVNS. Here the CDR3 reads CASSGQYNSPLHF. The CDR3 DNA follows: TGTGCCAGCAGTGGACAGTATAATTCACCCCTCCACTTT.

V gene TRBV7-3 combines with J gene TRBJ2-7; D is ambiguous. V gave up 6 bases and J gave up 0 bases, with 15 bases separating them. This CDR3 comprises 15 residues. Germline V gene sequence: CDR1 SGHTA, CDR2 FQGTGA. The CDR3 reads CASSLEAGPSYEQYF. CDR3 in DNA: TGTGCCAGCAGTCTAGAGGCTGGTCCCTCCTACGAGCAGTACTTC.

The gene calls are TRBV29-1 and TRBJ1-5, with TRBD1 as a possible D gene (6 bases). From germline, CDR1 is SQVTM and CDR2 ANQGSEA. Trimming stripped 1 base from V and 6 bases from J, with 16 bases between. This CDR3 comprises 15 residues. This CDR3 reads CSVEVYGGKGQPQHF. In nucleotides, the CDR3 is TGCAGCGTTGAAGTTTACGGGGGCAAGGGTCAGCCCCAGCATTTT.

CDR3: CAIRKVTGELFF. DNA of the CDR3: TGTGCCATCAGAAAGGTCACCGGGGAGCTGTTTTTT. The chain recombines TRBV19 with TRBJ2-2; D remains ambiguous. Germline CDR1 LNHDA, CDR2 SQIVND (reference sequence). V gave up 10 bases and J gave up 4 bases, with 10 bases separating them. The CDR3 totals 12 residues. Complete variable domain (other parts from reference TRBV19 and TRBJ2-2): DGGITQSPKYLFRKEGQNVTLSCEQNLNHDAMYWYRQDPGQGLRLIYYSQIVNDFQKGDIAEGYSVSREKKESFPLTVTSAQKNPTAFYLCAIRKVTGELFFGEGSRLTVL.

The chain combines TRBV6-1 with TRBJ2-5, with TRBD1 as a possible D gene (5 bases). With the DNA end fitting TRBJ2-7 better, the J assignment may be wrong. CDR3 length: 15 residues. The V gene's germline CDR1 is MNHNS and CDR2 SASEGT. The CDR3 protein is CASSEDWQGYYEQYF. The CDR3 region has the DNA TGTGCCAGCAGTGAAGATTGGCAGGGATACTACGAGCAGTACTTC.

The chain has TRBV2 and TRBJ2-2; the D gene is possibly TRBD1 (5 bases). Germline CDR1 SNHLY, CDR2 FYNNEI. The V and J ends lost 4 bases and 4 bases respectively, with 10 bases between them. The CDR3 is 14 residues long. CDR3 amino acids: CASSVARATGELFF. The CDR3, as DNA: TGTGCCAGCAGTGTCGCCAGGGCCACCGGGGAGCTGTTTTTT.

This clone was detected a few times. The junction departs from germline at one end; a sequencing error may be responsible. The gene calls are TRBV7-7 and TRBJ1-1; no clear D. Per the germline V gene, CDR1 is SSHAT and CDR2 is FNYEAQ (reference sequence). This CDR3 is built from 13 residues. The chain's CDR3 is CASSLGEDTEAFF. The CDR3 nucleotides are TGTGCTAGCAGCTTGGGAGAGGACACTGAAGCTTTCTTT. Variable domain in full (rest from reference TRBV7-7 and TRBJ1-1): GAGVSQSPRYKVTKRGQDVTLRCDPISSHATLYWYQQALGQGPEFLTYFNYEAQPDKSGLPSDRFSAERPEGSISTLTIQRTEQRDSAMYRCASSLGEDTEAFFGQGTRLTVV.

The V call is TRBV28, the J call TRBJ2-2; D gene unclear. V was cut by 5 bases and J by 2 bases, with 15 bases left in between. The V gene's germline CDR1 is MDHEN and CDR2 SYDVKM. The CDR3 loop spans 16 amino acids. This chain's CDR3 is CASSIRGGRNTGELFF. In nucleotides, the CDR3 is TGTGCCAGCAGTATTAGAGGTGGACGTAACACCGGGGAGCTGTTTTTT. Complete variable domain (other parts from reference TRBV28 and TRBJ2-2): DVKVTQSSRYLVKRTGEKVFLECVQDMDHENMFWYRQDPGLGLRLIYFSYDVKMKEKGDIPEGYSVSREKKERFSLILESASTNQTSMYLCASSIRGGRNTGELFFGEGSRLTVL.

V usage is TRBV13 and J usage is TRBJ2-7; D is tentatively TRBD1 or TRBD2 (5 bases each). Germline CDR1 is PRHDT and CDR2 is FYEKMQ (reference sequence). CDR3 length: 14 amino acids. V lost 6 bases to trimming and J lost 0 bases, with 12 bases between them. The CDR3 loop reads CASRGREGSYEQYF. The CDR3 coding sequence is TGTGCCAGCAGGGGACGGGAAGGCTCCTACGAGCAGTACTTC.

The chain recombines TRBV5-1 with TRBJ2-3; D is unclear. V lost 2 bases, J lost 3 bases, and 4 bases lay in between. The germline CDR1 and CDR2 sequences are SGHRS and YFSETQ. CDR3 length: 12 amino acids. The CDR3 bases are TGCGCCAGCAGCTTCCAAACAGATACGCAGTATTTT. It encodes CASSFQTDTQYF.

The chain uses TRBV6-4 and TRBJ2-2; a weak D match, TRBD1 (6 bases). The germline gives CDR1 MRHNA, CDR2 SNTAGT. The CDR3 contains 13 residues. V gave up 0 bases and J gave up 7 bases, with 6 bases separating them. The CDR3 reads CASSDSGGGELFF. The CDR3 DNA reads TGTGCCAGCAGTGACTCAGGGGGCGGGGAGCTGTTTTTT.

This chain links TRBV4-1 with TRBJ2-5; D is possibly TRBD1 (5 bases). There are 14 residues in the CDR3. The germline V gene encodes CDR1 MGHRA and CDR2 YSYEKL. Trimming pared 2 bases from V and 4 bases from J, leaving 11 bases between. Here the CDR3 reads CASSQSQVRETQYF. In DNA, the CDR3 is TGCGCCAGCAGCCAATCACAGGTTCGAGAGACCCAGTACTTC.

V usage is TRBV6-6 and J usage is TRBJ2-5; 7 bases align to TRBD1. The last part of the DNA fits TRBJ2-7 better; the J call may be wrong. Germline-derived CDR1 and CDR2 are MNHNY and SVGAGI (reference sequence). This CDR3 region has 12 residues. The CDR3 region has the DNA TGTGCCAGCGCCCAGGGGGTTGGCGAGCAGTACTTC. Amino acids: CASAQGVGEQYF.

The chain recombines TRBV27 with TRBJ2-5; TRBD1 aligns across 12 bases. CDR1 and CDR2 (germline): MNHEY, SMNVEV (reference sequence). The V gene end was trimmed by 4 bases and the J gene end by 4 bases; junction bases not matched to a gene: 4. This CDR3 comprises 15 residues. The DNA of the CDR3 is TGTGCCAGCAGTTCAGGGACAGGGGGCAGAGAGACCCAGTACTTC. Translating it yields CASSSGTGGRETQYF.

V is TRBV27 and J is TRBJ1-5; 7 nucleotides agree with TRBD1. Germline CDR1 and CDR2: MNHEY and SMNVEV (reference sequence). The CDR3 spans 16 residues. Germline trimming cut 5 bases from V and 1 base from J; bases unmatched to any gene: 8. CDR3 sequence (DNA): TGTGCCAGCAGTCCGATCGACAGGGCCAGCAATCAGCCCCAGCATTTT. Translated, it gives CASSPIDRASNQPQHF.

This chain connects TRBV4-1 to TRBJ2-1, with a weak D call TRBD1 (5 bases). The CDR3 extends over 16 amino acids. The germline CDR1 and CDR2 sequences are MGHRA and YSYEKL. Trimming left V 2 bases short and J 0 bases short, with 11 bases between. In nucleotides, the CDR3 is TGCGCCAGCAGCCAATCAGGACAAAGCTCCTACAATGAGCAGTTCTTC. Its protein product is CASSQSGQSSYNEQFF.

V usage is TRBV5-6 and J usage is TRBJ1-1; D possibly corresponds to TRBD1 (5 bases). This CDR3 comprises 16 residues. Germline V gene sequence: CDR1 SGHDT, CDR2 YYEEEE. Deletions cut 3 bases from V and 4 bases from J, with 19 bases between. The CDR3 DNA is TGTGCCAGCAGCTACGGGAGGGGTTTGGTAGGCACTGAAGCTTTCTTT. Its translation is CASSYGRGLVGTEAFF.

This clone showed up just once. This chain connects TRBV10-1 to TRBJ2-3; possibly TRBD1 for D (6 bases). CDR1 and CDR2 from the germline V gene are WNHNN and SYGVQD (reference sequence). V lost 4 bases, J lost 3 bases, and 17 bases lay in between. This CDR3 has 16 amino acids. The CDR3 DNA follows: TGCGCCAGCAGTGGGATTGCAGGGGTCACTACAGATACGCAGTATTTT. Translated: CASSGIAGVTTDTQYF.

CDR3 in amino acids: CASSMDRGQTEAFF. CDR3 nucleotide sequence: TGCGCCAGCAGCATGGACAGGGGGCAGACTGAAGCTTTCTTT. This rearrangement joins TRBV5-1 to TRBJ1-1; 11 positions agree with TRBD1. This CDR3 has 14 residues. CDR1 is SGHRS and CDR2 is YFSETQ in the germline V gene. J lost 5 bases, V lost 4 bases, and 4 bases had no gene match.

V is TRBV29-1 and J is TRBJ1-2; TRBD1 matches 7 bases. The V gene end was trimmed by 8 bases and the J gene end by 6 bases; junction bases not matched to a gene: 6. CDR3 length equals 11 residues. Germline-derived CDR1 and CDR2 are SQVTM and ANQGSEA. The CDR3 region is CSTQGVDGYTF. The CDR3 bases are TGCAGCACTCAGGGGGTAGATGGCTACACCTTC.